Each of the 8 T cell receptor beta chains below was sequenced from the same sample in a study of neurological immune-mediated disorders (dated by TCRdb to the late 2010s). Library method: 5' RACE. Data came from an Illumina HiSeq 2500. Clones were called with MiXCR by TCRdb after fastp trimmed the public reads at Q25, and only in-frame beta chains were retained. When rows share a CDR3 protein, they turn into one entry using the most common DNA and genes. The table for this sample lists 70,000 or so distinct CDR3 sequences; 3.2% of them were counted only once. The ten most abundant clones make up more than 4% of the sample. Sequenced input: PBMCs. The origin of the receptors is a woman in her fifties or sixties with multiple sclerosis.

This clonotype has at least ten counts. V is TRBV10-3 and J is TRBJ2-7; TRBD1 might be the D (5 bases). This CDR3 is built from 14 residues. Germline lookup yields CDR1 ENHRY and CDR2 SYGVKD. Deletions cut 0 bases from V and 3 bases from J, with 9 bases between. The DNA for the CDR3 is TGTGCCATCAGTGAGTCAGGGCAGGGCTACGAGCAGTACTTC. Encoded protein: CAISESGQGYEQYF.

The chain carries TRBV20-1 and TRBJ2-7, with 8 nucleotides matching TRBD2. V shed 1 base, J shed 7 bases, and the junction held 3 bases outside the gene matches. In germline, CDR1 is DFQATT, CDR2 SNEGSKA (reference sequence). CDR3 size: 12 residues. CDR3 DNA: TGCAGTGCTAGAGCGGGAGGGAAAGAGCAGTACTTC. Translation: CSARAGGKEQYF.

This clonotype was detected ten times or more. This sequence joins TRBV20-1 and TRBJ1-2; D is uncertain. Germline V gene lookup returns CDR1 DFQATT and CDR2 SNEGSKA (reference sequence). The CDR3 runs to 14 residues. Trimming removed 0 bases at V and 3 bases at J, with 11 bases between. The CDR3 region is CSAREGRSHYGYTF. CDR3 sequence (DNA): TGCAGTGCTAGAGAAGGGCGGAGCCACTATGGCTACACCTTC.

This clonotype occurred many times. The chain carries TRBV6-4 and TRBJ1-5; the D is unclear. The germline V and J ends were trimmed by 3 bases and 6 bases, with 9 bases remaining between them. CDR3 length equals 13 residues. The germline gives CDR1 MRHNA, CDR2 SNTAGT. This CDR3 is CASSERLGQPQHF. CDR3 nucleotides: TGTGCCAGCAGTGAGAGGTTAGGTCAGCCCCAGCATTTT.

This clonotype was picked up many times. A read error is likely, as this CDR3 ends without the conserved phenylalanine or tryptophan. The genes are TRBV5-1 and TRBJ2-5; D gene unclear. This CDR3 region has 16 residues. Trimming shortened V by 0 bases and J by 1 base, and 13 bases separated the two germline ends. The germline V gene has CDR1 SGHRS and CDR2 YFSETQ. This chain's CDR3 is CASSLGVGATQETQYN. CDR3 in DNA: TGCGCCAGCAGCTTGGGCGTAGGCGCGACCCAAGAGACCCAGTACAAC.

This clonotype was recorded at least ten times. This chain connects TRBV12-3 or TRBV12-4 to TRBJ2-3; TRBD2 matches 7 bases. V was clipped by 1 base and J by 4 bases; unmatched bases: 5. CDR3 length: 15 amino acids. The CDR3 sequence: CASSLVRGGADTQYF. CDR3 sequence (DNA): TGTGCCAGCAGTTTAGTCCGCGGGGGTGCAGATACGCAGTATTTT.

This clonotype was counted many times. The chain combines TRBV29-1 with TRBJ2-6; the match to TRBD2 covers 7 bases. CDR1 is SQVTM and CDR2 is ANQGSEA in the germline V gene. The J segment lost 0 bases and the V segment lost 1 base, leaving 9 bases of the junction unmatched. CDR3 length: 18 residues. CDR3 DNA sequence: TGCAGCGTTGAAGCTCGGGAGGCCTTGATCTCTGGGGCCAACGTCCTGACTTTC. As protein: CSVEAREALISGANVLTF.

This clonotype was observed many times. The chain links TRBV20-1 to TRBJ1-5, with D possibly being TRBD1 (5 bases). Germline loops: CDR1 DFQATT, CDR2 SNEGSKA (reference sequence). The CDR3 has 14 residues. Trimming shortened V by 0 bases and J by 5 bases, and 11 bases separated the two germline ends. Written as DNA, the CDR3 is TGCAGTGCTAGAGATCGAAGGGGCTATCAGCCCCAGCATTTT. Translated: CSARDRRGYQPQHF.